These T cell receptor beta chains were read from a single sample in a study of T cells after yellow fever vaccination. TCRdb processed the 5' RACE reads anew with MiXCR; each CDR3 protein has one entry. The table lists over 200,000 distinct CDR3 sequences, approximately 6.7% of them singletons. This sample comprised CD4+ T cells sorted from PBMCs, obtained on the day of the yellow fever booster vaccination. The receptors come from a man aged 30 to 45 who received the YFV17D yellow fever vaccine. Both conserved end residues are part of each CDR3. D genes are given only for firm matches. Not every row has a clone size; where given, it reads once, few, many or a size class.

D gene	clone size	V gene	J gene	CDR3 protein	CDR3 DNA
TRBD1	many	TRBV28	TRBJ2-7	CATSDRGFRRESGEQYF	TGTGCTACTTCGGACAGGGGGTTTCGGCGGGAGAGTGGGGAGCAGTACTTC
NA	NA	TRBV5-4	TRBJ2-6	CASSSATRGANVLTF	TGTGCCAGCAGCTCCGCCACCAGGGGGGCCAACGTCCTGACTTTC
TRBD2	few	TRBV20-1	TRBJ2-3	CSARPFLAGGSDTQYF	TGCAGTGCTAGACCCTTTCTAGCGGGAGGATCAGATACGCAGTATTTT
NA	few	TRBV20-1	TRBJ2-1	CSARHLADNYNEQFF	TGCAGTGCTAGACACCTAGCAGATAACTACAATGAGCAGTTCTTC
NA	few	TRBV5-1	TRBJ2-1	CASSLDGGGGPAQFF	TGCGCCAGCAGCTTGGACGGGGGAGGGGGCCCCGCGCAGTTCTTC
TRBD2	NA	TRBV7-2	TRBJ2-3	CASSPSGRSADTQYF	TGTGCCAGCAGCCCTAGCGGGAGAAGCGCAGATACGCAGTATTTT
NA	few	TRBV5-6	TRBJ1-1	CASSPPLGADTEAFF	TGTGCCAGCAGCCCCCCCCTTGGGGCGGACACTGAAGCTTTCTTT
NA	NA	TRBV7-2	TRBJ2-2	CASSLGHVNTGELFF	TGTGCCAGCAGCTTAGGTCACGTGAACACCGGGGAGCTGTTTTTT
TRBD2	NA	TRBV7-2	TRBJ2-7	CASSATSGSYPEQYF	TGTGCCAGCAGCGCCACTAGCGGGAGTTATCCCGAGCAGTACTTC
TRBD1	few	TRBV20-1	TRBJ1-5	CTAGTGGNQPQHF	TGCACCGCCGGGACAGGGGGCAATCAGCCCCAGCATTTT
TRBD2	few	TRBV18	TRBJ2-5	CASSPAPGRGYQETQYF	TGTGCCAGCTCACCGGCCCCTGGGCGGGGGTACCAAGAGACCCAGTACTTC
NA	few	TRBV5-1	TRBJ2-3	CASRLDFGSDTQYF	TGCGCCAGCAGATTGGACTTCGGGTCAGATACGCAGTATTTT
TRBD1	many	TRBV24-1	TRBJ2-1	CATSELDRGPNEQFF	TGTGCCACCAGTGAACTGGACAGGGGCCCCAATGAGCAGTTCTTC
TRBD2	few	TRBV6-1	TRBJ2-3	CASTSLSGRPTDTQYF	TGTGCCAGCACCTCACTTAGCGGGAGGCCCACAGATACGCAGTATTTT
NA	NA	TRBV7-2	TRBJ2-1	CASSRLGRAYSSYNEQFF	TGTGCCAGCTCTCGTCTCGGGCGGGCCTATAGCTCCTACAATGAGCAGTTCTTC
NA	many	TRBV5-4	TRBJ2-1	CASSFLGPYNEQFF	TGTGCCAGCAGCTTTTTGGGACCATACAATGAGCAGTTCTTC
NA	few	TRBV27	TRBJ2-3	CASSYGGFTDTQYF	TGTGCCAGCAGTTACGGGGGTTTTACAGATACGCAGTATTTT